This TCR beta chain came from a study of cytomegalovirus exposure and HLA in healthy donors. Turning to the study itself: Samples from HLA-typed donors yielded about 85 million unique TCRs in an early data release. Study-level findings and limits: Researchers counted 150 to 200 TCR beta chains as cytomegalovirus-associated.

PCR employed 60 Vbeta and 13 Jbeta primers. Produced via immunoSEQ multiplex PCR; TCRdb's table is partial and in-frame only. The table has 120,000 to 150,000 clones, more than 60% seen once; the top ten hold about 10%. Donors were ostensibly healthy at sampling, although undocumented immune exposures were probable. This CDR3 contains 14 residues. Trimming cost V 0 bases and J 3 bases, with 9 bases left between them. Germline CDR1 reads SGHDT; CDR2 reads YYEEEE. With respect to this clone: Its antigen is not known.

The sequence derives from a woman aged 50 to 60 in good health and CMV-seropositive. This chain uses TRBV5-6 with TRBJ1-2; D unresolved. Sequencing input: PBMCs. CDR3 coding DNA: TGTGCCAGCAGCTTGGTTCGCCAGGACTATGGCTACACCTTC. This gives the protein CASSLVRQDYGYTF.